This T cell receptor (beta chain) was found in a study of radiotherapy plus CTLA-4 blockade in lung cancer. Profiled with immunoSEQ multiplex PCR; TCRdb holds only in-frame clones, not every one. This table holds 30,000 to 40,000 clones, around 85% found once. The CDR3 contains 15 residues. The V gene lost 4 bases and the J gene lost 9 bases, with 19 bases spanning the gap. The germline V gene encodes CDR1 SGHTA and CDR2 FQGNSA. About this clone: Its matching antigen is unknown.

Study-wide points: TCR clones originating in tumors grew in number in blood after radiotherapy plus ipilimumab. The best predictor of response was reported to be early blood T cell clone dynamics, with interferon-beta.

Sample: peripheral blood, taken from a patient treated with radiotherapy plus ipilimumab. The source of this sequence is a human donor with non-small cell lung cancer who had stable disease on radiotherapy plus ipilimumab. The rearrangement joins TRBV7-2 to TRBJ2-1; no definite D call. CDR3 DNA sequence: TGTGCCAGCAGCTCTTTGGATACCCGCGGCGCTGAGCAGTTCTTC. It codes for CASSSLDTRGAEQFF.